Below are 20 T cell receptor beta chains sequenced from a single sample in a study of cytomegalovirus exposure and HLA in healthy donors. Use of 60 Vbeta and 13 Jbeta primers characterized the PCR. The assay was immunoSEQ multiplex PCR, and TCRdb's table has in-frame clones only and misses some. Here the sample spans roughly 150,000 clones, about 72% being singletons. The sequenced material came from PBMCs. These receptors came from a man aged 35 to 55 in good health and CMV-seronegative.

The chain couples TRBV7-9 to TRBJ2-1; 7 nucleotides align to TRBD2. Germline CDR1 is SEHNR and CDR2 is FQNEAQ (reference sequence). The CDR3 totals 19 residues. The junction had 19 bases not matched to a gene; V was cut back by 4 bases and J by 4 bases. The CDR3 region has the DNA TGTGCCAGCAGCTCCCCCCTACGGGCCGGGGGACTAAGTTACAATGAGCAGTTCTTC. It encodes CASSSPLRAGGLSYNEQFF.

The chain couples TRBV2 to TRBJ2-5, with 12 bases that match TRBD2. The CDR3 has 16 residues. Germline V gene sequence: CDR1 SNHLY, CDR2 FYNNEI. With V trimmed by 0 bases and J by 7 bases, 6 bases remained unmatched. The CDR3 is CASSEARLAGEGTQYF. The CDR3 coding sequence is TGTGCCAGCAGTGAAGCGAGACTAGCGGGAGAGGGGACCCAGTACTTC.

This chain connects TRBV2 to TRBJ2-5; TRBD2 is a possible D gene (6 bases). The germline gives CDR1 SNHLY, CDR2 FYNNEI. This CDR3 comprises 13 residues. V was trimmed by 6 bases and J by 13 bases, leaving 21 bases between them. CDR3 nucleotides: TGTGCCAGCAGCGAGGGGTCTCTCGGGACTTGGTACTTC. It translates to CASSEGSLGTWYF. The entire variable domain, with the rest obtained from reference TRBV2 and TRBJ2-5, is as follows: EPEVTQTPSHQVTQMGQEVILRCVPISNHLYFYWYRQILGQKVEFLVSFYNNEISEKSEIFDDQFSVERPDGSNFTLKIRSTKLEDSAMYFCASSEGSLGTWYFGPGTRLLVL.

The V call is TRBV27, the J call TRBJ2-5, with TRBD2 identical over 14 bases. Germline V gene lookup returns CDR1 MNHEY and CDR2 SMNVEV (reference sequence). V was clipped by 7 bases and J by 3 bases; unmatched bases: 7. CDR3 size: 16 residues. DNA of the CDR3: TGTGCCAGCAAGACTAGCGGGAGGGCCTTTGAAGAGACCCAGTACTTC. It translates to CASKTSGRAFEETQYF.

The CDR3 nucleotides read TGCGCCAGCAGCCCCGGGACAGGGCGAGAAGCTTTCTTT. Its protein product is CASSPGTGREAFF. V usage is TRBV5-1 and J usage is TRBJ1-1; 9 positions agree with TRBD1. This CDR3 has 13 residues. In germline, CDR1 is SGHRS, CDR2 YFSETQ. After removal of 4 bases from V and 8 bases from J, the junction contained 6 bases not matched to a gene.

V is TRBV6-1 and J is TRBJ2-7, with 8 positions matching TRBD1. CDR3 length equals 13 residues. Germline-derived CDR1 and CDR2 are MNHNS and SASEGT. V dropped 6 bases and J dropped 3; count of bases not matched to a gene: 4. The DNA of the CDR3 is TGTGCCAGCAGACCGGGACAGGACTACGAGCAGTACTTC. Translation gives CASRPGQDYEQYF.

The V and J genes are TRBV5-1 and TRBJ1-3, with TRBD1 as a possible D gene (6 bases). The CDR3 has 14 residues. Looked up from germline, CDR1 is SGHRS and CDR2 is YFSETQ. Trimming cost V 7 bases and J 4 bases, with 15 bases left between them. The CDR3 region has the DNA TGCGCCAGCGCCACAGGGACGGCCGGAAACACCATATATTTT. Protein product: CASATGTAGNTIYF.

This clone has a single count. J is TRBJ2-1 and V is TRBV10-3, with TRBD2 identical over 10 bases. The CDR3 totals 14 residues. Germline CDR1 ENHRY, CDR2 SYGVKD. The V gene end was trimmed by 10 bases and the J gene end by 7 bases; junction bases not matched to a gene: 10. The CDR3 is CASLASGRSNEQFF. CDR3 in DNA: TGTGCCAGCCTGGCTAGCGGGAGATCGAATGAGCAGTTCTTC.

The chain's CDR3 is CASSLTGIPVGEQYF. For the CDR3, the DNA is TGTGCCAGCAGCCTAACAGGGATTCCGGTCGGCGAGCAGTACTTC. The rearrangement joins TRBV7-2 to TRBJ2-7, with D perhaps matching TRBD1 (6 bases). Germline CDR1 is SGHTA and CDR2 is FQGNSA. CDR3 length: 15 amino acids. The V end was cut by 5 bases, the J end by 6 bases, with 20 bases between. Based on the CDR3 plus reference TRBV7-2 and TRBJ2-7, the full variable domain is GAGVSQSPSNKVTEKGKDVELRCDPISGHTALYWYRQSLGQGLEFLIYFQGNSAPDKSGLPSDRFSAERTGGSVSTLTIQRTQQEDSAVYLCASSLTGIPVGEQYFGPGTRLTVT.

The J gene is TRBJ2-7, the V gene TRBV6-1; 9 bases are shared with TRBD1. J was trimmed by 6 bases and V by 6 bases; bases with no gene match: 9. The CDR3 covers 14 residues. Looked up from germline, CDR1 is MNHNS and CDR2 is SASEGT. CDR3 in amino acids: CASRELQGAGEQYF. CDR3 coding DNA: TGTGCCAGCAGAGAATTACAGGGGGCGGGCGAGCAGTACTTC.

Concerning this clone itself: An end of the junction does not agree with germline; a read error may underlie this. The chain is built from TRBV19 and TRBJ1-3; D gene uncertain. Germline CDR1 is LNHDA and CDR2 is SQIVND (reference sequence). The CDR3 sequence is 14 residues long. The CDR3 protein is CTSRNLPSGNTIYF. The CDR3 region has the DNA TGTACCAGTAGGAATCTACCCTCTGGAAACACCATATATTTT.

V gene TRBV5-1 combines with J gene TRBJ1-1, with D perhaps matching TRBD1 (5 bases). The CDR3 covers 11 residues. The V end was cut by 7 bases, the J end by 8 bases, with 12 bases between. Per the germline V gene, CDR1 is SGHRS and CDR2 is YFSETQ. The CDR3 DNA follows: TGCGCCAGCCTGTGGGGCGGAGAAGCTTTCTTT. It is translated as CASLWGGEAFF.

This chain joins TRBV19 and TRBJ1-2; TRBD1 is a possible D gene (5 bases). V lost 5 bases, J lost 4 bases, and 8 bases lay in between. The CDR3 is 12 amino acids. Germline V gene data show CDR1 as LNHDA and CDR2 as SQIVND (reference sequence). CDR3 bases: TGTGCCAGTAGTCAGGGATTCTATGGCTACACCTTC. It yields the protein CASSQGFYGYTF.

The sample holds one count of this clone. The J gene is TRBJ1-4, the V gene TRBV28; 7 nucleotides line up with TRBD1. The CDR3 contains 13 residues. Germline values: CDR1 MDHEN, CDR2 SYDVKM. The ends lost 8 bases at V and 7 bases at J; junction bases unmatched: 7. CDR3 in DNA: TGTGCCAGCTTGCAGGGGGGTCTTGAAAAACTGTTTTTT. Translating gives CASLQGGLEKLFF. Based on the CDR3 plus reference TRBV28 and TRBJ1-4, the full variable domain is DVKVTQSSRYLVKRTGEKVFLECVQDMDHENMFWYRQDPGLGLRLIYFSYDVKMKEKGDIPEGYSVSREKKERFSLILESASTNQTSMYLCASLQGGLEKLFFGSGTQLSVL.

The DNA of the CDR3 is TGTGCCAGCAGTGAAGCTGGGGCCCACACTGAAGCTTTCTTT. Amino acids: CASSEAGAHTEAFF. The chain recombines TRBV6-1 with TRBJ1-1, with D possibly TRBD1 on 5 matching bases. Germline V CDR1 and CDR2: MNHNS, SASEGT. The CDR3 runs 14 residues. Trimming left V 0 bases short and J 3 bases short, with 8 bases between.

This clone was recorded once. This chain connects TRBV9 to TRBJ2-7, with 15 bases matching TRBD2. With 3 bases clipped from V and 1 base from J, the junction kept 8 bases outside the gene matches. The CDR3 extends over 18 amino acids. In germline, CDR1 is SGDLS, CDR2 YYNGEE. The CDR3 DNA sequence: TGTGCCAGCAGCGGGGGACTAGCGGGAGGTACTCTTTCCTACGAGCAGTACTTC. It specifies CASSGGLAGGTLSYEQYF.

The rearrangement links TRBV4-1 to TRBJ2-5; D perhaps matches TRBD2 (6 bases). V lost 1 base and J lost 5, with 8 bases in between. This CDR3 spans 13 amino acids. The germline gives CDR1 MGHRA, CDR2 YSYEKL. Here the CDR3 reads CASSQAGEETQYF. Here the CDR3 DNA reads TGCGCCAGCAGCCAAGCGGGAGAGGAGACCCAGTACTTC.

The chain couples TRBV6-5 to TRBJ1-6; 7 bases are a match to TRBD1. After removal of 2 bases from V and 5 bases from J, the junction contained 6 bases not matched to a gene. Looked up from germline, CDR1 is MNHEY and CDR2 is SVGAGI. The CDR3 runs to 16 residues. DNA for the CDR3: TGTGCCAGCAGTTACCTCTACGGGACAGATAATTCACCCCTCCACTTT. Translated: CASSYLYGTDNSPLHF.

The rearrangement uses TRBV9 and TRBJ2-3; TRBD1 is a possible D gene (5 bases). Trimming stripped 0 bases from V and 3 bases from J, with 11 bases between. Germline lookup yields CDR1 SGDLS and CDR2 YYNGEE. This CDR3 has 15 amino acids. CDR3 in DNA: TGTGCCAGCAGCGTAGGGGCAGGGCCAACAGATACGCAGTATTTT. Its translation is CASSVGAGPTDTQYF.

This chain links TRBV5-1 with TRBJ2-7; 9 bases line up with TRBD2. The CDR3 is 14 residues long. Unmatched junction bases numbered 3, after V lost 2 bases and J lost 3 bases. CDR1 and CDR2 from the germline V gene are SGHRS and YFSETQ. DNA of the CDR3: TGCGCCAGCAGCTTTAGCGGGAGTCTCTACGAGCAGTACTTC. It encodes CASSFSGSLYEQYF.